These 22 T cell receptor beta chains were sequenced from one sample in a study of blood T cell repertoires in COVID-19. TCRdb keeps only in-frame clones here, not all; method: immunoSEQ multiplex PCR. The top ten clones hold approximately 6% of a sample with hundreds of thousands of clones, around 88% of them seen once. The sequencing input was peripheral blood. These receptors came from an elderly man with acute or convalescent COVID-19.

The chain links TRBV10-3 to TRBJ2-1, with 9 bases matching TRBD2. CDR3 length: 14 residues. J gave up 8 bases and V 3 bases, and 5 bases lay outside the gene matches. Germline CDR1 is ENHRY and CDR2 is SYGVKD. Here the CDR3 DNA reads TGTGCCATCAGTGAAGGACGGACTAGCGATGAGCAGTTCTTC. It translates to CAISEGRTSDEQFF.

The genes are TRBV4-1 and TRBJ1-2, with 7 bases that match TRBD1. The CDR3 sequence is 15 residues long. CDR1 is MGHRA, CDR2 YSYEKL, per germline. Trimming removed 0 bases from V and 5 bases from J; junction bases left unmatched: 6. The CDR3 DNA is TGCGCCAGCAGCCAAGAGAAACAGGGGATTTATGGCTACACCTTC. Translated, it gives CASSQEKQGIYGYTF.

This chain joins TRBV7-2 and TRBJ2-7, with D perhaps TRBD2 (6 bases). V shed 4 bases and J shed 4 bases, with 14 bases lying between them. Per germline, CDR1 SGHTA and CDR2 FQGNSA. The CDR3 sequence is 14 residues long. CDR3 loop: CASSSFGGSYEQYF. CDR3 sequence (DNA): TGTGCCAGCAGCTCGTTTGGGGGGTCGTACGAGCAGTACTTC.

The chain uses TRBV7-6 and TRBJ2-2; 8 bases fit TRBD2. Per germline, CDR1 SGHVS and CDR2 FNYEAQ. CDR3 length: 15 residues. Losses at the gene ends were 0 bases for V and 7 bases for J; bases not matched to a gene: 4. The CDR3 is CASSLAGGGIGELFF. The CDR3 DNA follows: TGTGCCAGCAGCTTAGCGGGCGGGGGGATCGGGGAGCTGTTTTTT.

Of note for this clone: Different DNA sequences within this sample yield the same CDR3. The rearrangement links TRBV3-1 (or the pseudogene TRBV3-2) to TRBJ1-2; 9 positions agree with TRBD1. Germline values: CDR1 LGHDT, CDR2 YNNKEL (reference sequence). CDR3 length: 14 amino acids. The J segment lost 2 bases and the V segment lost 6 bases, leaving 4 bases of the junction unmatched. CDR3 bases: TGTGCCAGCAGTCCGACAGGGGGGAACTATGGCTACACCTTC. Encoded protein: CASSPTGGNYGYTF.

This clone was counted between two and nine times. This chain uses TRBV12-5 with TRBJ1-2, with D possibly TRBD1 on 5 matching bases. V was shortened by 5 bases and J by 8 bases, with 15 bases between the two germline ends. Germline V gene lookup returns CDR1 LGHNT and CDR2 FRNRAP. This CDR3 spans 13 amino acids. The CDR3 here is CASGPSGTTGYTF. The CDR3 DNA sequence: TGTGCTAGTGGTCCCTCCGGGACTACAGGCTACACCTTC. Full variable domain (remainder filled in from reference TRBV12-5 and TRBJ1-2): DARVTQTPRHKVTEMGQEVTMRCQPILGHNTVFWYRQTMMQGLELLAYFRNRAPLDDSGMPKDRFSAEMPDATLATLKIQPSEPRDSAVYFCASGPSGTTGYTFGSGTRLTVV.

The V gene is TRBV5-8, the J gene TRBJ2-5; tentatively, D is TRBD1 (6 bases). With 7 bases removed from V and 6 bases from J, the gap between germline ends came to 16 bases. This CDR3 region has 13 residues. CDR1 is SGHTS, CDR2 YDEGEE, per germline. The CDR3 nucleotides are TGTGCCAGCGCAACTCCCGGGACACAGACCCAGTACTTC. Protein product: CASATPGTQTQYF.

CDR3 in DNA: TGCAGTACGAACCCCGGGACAGGGAACTATGGCTACACCTTC. Translating gives CSTNPGTGNYGYTF. The chain joins TRBV29-1 to TRBJ1-2; the match to TRBD1 covers 9 bases. Germline CDR1 reads SQVTM; CDR2 reads ANQGSEA. CDR3 length: 14 residues.

V is TRBV27 and J is TRBJ2-1; the D gene is possibly TRBD2 (6 bases). V was trimmed by 10 bases and J by 3 bases, leaving 19 bases between them. This CDR3 is 15 amino acids long. The germline CDR1 and CDR2 sequences are MNHEY and SMNVEV (reference sequence). CDR3 sequence: CATSSSPSDYNEQFF. The CDR3 DNA reads as TGTGCCACTTCCTCAAGCCCTAGCGACTACAATGAGCAGTTCTTC.

V and J are TRBV2 and TRBJ2-7; D is perhaps TRBD2 (6 bases). CDR1 SNHLY and CDR2 FYNNEI come from the germline V gene. V shed 5 bases and J shed 5 bases, with 16 bases lying between them. The CDR3 has 14 amino acids. CDR3 loop: CASSPRVLANEQYF. The CDR3 DNA is TGTGCCAGCAGTCCCCGCGTTCTAGCGAACGAGCAGTACTTC.

This clone has a handful of counts. The chain joins TRBV27 to TRBJ1-2, with 8 bases fitting TRBD1. CDR1 is MNHEY and CDR2 is SMNVEV in the germline V gene (reference sequence). The trim removed 8 bases at V and 7 bases at J, leaving 9 bases unmatched. The CDR3 spans 13 residues. CDR3 coding DNA: TGTGCCAGCGGCGCCTCAGGGGGCTTTGGCTACACCTTC. Translating it yields CASGASGGFGYTF.

This chain uses TRBV5-1 with TRBJ2-1, with a weak D call TRBD2 (6 bases). Germline V gene lookup returns CDR1 SGHRS and CDR2 YFSETQ. The V end was cut by 0 bases, the J end by 1 base, with 8 bases between. The CDR3 consists of 15 residues. The CDR3 sequence is CASSLAGVSYNEQFF. The CDR3 DNA reads TGCGCCAGCAGCTTGGCGGGAGTTTCCTACAATGAGCAGTTCTTC.

This chain connects TRBV5-6 to TRBJ2-1, with TRBD2 matching over 7 bases. J was trimmed by 8 bases and V by 4 bases; bases with no gene match: 18. The CDR3 spans 17 residues. CDR1 is SGHDT and CDR2 is YYEEEE in the germline V gene. The DNA for the CDR3 is TGTGCCAGCAGCCCCGCTCCAGCGGGATTTATGGGCGATGAGCAGTTCTTC. It specifies CASSPAPAGFMGDEQFF.

The chain uses TRBV3-1 (or the pseudogene TRBV3-2) and TRBJ2-7, with TRBD2 identical over 12 bases. V dropped 1 base and J dropped 0; count of bases not matched to a gene: 10. Germline V CDR1 and CDR2: LGHDT, YNNKEL (reference sequence). The length of the CDR3 is 19 residues. CDR3 DNA sequence: TGTGCCAGCAGCCAAGCCCACCCGACTAGCGGGGGAAGCTCCTACGAGCAGTACTTC. Residues: CASSQAHPTSGGSSYEQYF.

The chain couples TRBV15 to TRBJ2-5; D uncertain. This CDR3 is built from 14 residues. Germline values: CDR1 LNHNV, CDR2 YYDKDF (reference sequence). Trimming removed 0 bases from V and 4 bases from J, with 9 bases in between. DNA for the CDR3: TGTGCCACCAGCAGAGATCCGTTCTCAGAGACCCAGTACTTC. It specifies CATSRDPFSETQYF.

In its sample, this clone was seen many times. This rearrangement joins TRBV28 to TRBJ1-2; D may be TRBD1 (5 bases). V was pared by 2 bases and J by 4 bases, with 14 bases between. Germline V gene lookup returns CDR1 MDHEN and CDR2 SYDVKM. The CDR3 spans 15 residues. The CDR3 is CASSLLGGWSYGYTF. CDR3 sequence (DNA): TGTGCCAGCAGTTTACTCGGGGGGTGGTCCTATGGCTACACCTTC.

This rearrangement joins TRBV10-3 to TRBJ2-2; perhaps TRBD2 as D (6 bases). V lost 10 bases and J lost 2, with 20 bases in between. The CDR3 totals 16 residues. Germline V gene sequence: CDR1 ENHRY, CDR2 SYGVKD. As DNA, the CDR3 is TGTGCCACCGGTGCATTTTTGCGGGGAAACACCGGGGAGCTGTTTTTT. Translation gives CATGAFLRGNTGELFF.

The chain couples TRBV5-1 to TRBJ2-7; D is perhaps TRBD1 (6 bases). CDR3 length: 15 residues. Germline CDR1 and CDR2: SGHRS and YFSETQ. Trimming stripped 0 bases from V and 0 bases from J, with 10 bases between. The CDR3 DNA sequence: TGCGCCAGCAGCTTGGAAGGGGGAAGCTCCTACGAGCAGTACTTC. This sequence encodes CASSLEGGSSYEQYF.

This clone was observed a few times. The gene calls are TRBV7-2 and TRBJ2-5; possibly TRBD2 for D (5 bases). The CDR3 loop spans 17 amino acids. Germline CDR1 SGHTA, CDR2 FQGNSA. The V gene lost 2 bases and the J gene lost 4 bases, with 20 bases spanning the gap. CDR3 in DNA: TGTGCCAGCAGCTTAACGGGGTTTGCTGCCCTGGGAGAGACCCAGTACTTC. It translates to CASSLTGFAALGETQYF. Complete variable domain (other parts from reference TRBV7-2 and TRBJ2-5): GAGVSQSPSNKVTEKGKDVELRCDPISGHTALYWYRQSLGQGLEFLIYFQGNSAPDKSGLPSDRFSAERTGGSVSTLTIQRTQQEDSAVYLCASSLTGFAALGETQYFGPGTRLLVL.

V is TRBV7-9 and J is TRBJ2-5; 11 positions match TRBD2. CDR1 is SEHNR, CDR2 FQNEAQ, per germline (reference sequence). J lost 1 base, V lost 3 bases, and 7 bases had no gene match. The CDR3 length is 17 residues. The CDR3 loop is CASSFQGTSGTQETQYF. The CDR3 nucleotides read TGTGCCAGCAGCTTTCAGGGGACTAGCGGTACCCAAGAGACCCAGTACTTC.

The V and J genes are TRBV2 and TRBJ2-1; D gene unclear. Trimming left V 4 bases short and J 7 bases short, with 11 bases between. This CDR3 spans 13 amino acids. Germline V gives CDR1 SNHLY, CDR2 FYNNEI. The CDR3 is CASSVSGQNEQFF. CDR3 DNA: TGTGCCAGCAGTGTATCGGGTCAGAATGAGCAGTTCTTC.

The V and J genes are TRBV3-1 (or the pseudogene TRBV3-2) and TRBJ1-1; D ambiguous. Trimming shortened V by 6 bases and J by 2 bases, and 4 bases separated the two germline ends. This CDR3 is 11 amino acids long. Germline loops: CDR1 LGHDT, CDR2 YNNKEL (reference sequence). CDR3 DNA: TGTGCCAGCAGATTAAACACTGAAGCTTTCTTT. Translated, it gives CASRLNTEAFF.